This TCR beta chain was retrieved from a study of blood T cell repertoires in COVID-19. The overall study: COVID-19 samples collected from the United States, Italy and Spain covered acute and convalescent phases. T cells, B-cell-depleted T cells, or PBMCs provided the cDNA or gDNA that served as material.

V shed 5 bases and J 2 bases; nucleotides not matched to a gene: 5. Germline CDR1 is KGHSH and CDR2 is LQKENI. This CDR3 has 16 amino acids. Methods used by the authors: Researchers report that nucleated cell counts were estimated from reference gene primer amplification. Here immunoSEQ multiplex PCR was the method, and the copy in TCRdb shows in-frame clones only, minus some. The DNA was the basis for D and trimming; V, J and clone size are from that table. The sample includes some 28,000 clones, around nine tenths of them seen just once. This chain joins TRBV18 and TRBJ2-5; TRBD2 aligns across 13 bases. The receptor's source is a human donor in a cohort sampled during active COVID-19. Sequenced input: peripheral blood. CDR3 in DNA: TGTGCCAGCTCATCCGGACTAGCGGGGGCTCAAGAGACCCAGTACTTC. Translation: CASSSGLAGAQETQYF. The variable domain in full, completed from reference TRBV18 and TRBJ2-5, reads NAGVMQNPRHLVRRRGQEARLRCSPMKGHSHVYWYRQLPEEGLKFMVYLQKENIIDESGMPKERFSAEFPKEGPSILRIQQVVRGDSAAYFCASSSGLAGAQETQYFGPGTRLLVL.